These 22 T cell receptor beta chains were sequenced from one sample in a study of T cells in Graves' hyperthyroidism and ophthalmopathy. Regions amplified from RNA transcripts were the TCR beta CDR3 regions. The TCR CDR3 first-round RT-PCR relied on the HTBI primer set. TCRdb used MiXCR to reprocess the multiplex PCR reads, holding one entry per CDR3 protein. Here the sample spans roughly 710,000 distinct CDR3 sequences, roughly a third being singletons. The specimen was blood. The source is a woman between 40 and 50 years old with Graves' hyperthyroidism.

This clonotype was counted a few times. The rearrangement joins TRBV3-1 to TRBJ2-7; weak D call: TRBD2 (5 bases). The tail of the sequence fits TRBJ2-5 better, so the J call may be wrong. Germline loops: CDR1 LGHDT, CDR2 YNNKEL (reference sequence). The CDR3 has 15 residues. The CDR3 nucleotides are TGTGCCAGCAGCACAAGATATCCCTTGAGGGTGACCCAGTACTTC. Its translation: CASSTRYPLRVTQYF.

In its sample, this clonotype was seen many times. The chain recombines TRBV20-1 with TRBJ1-2; D not certain. In germline, CDR1 is DFQATT, CDR2 SNEGSKA (reference sequence). V lost 6 bases and J 2 bases, leaving 4 bases between the germline ends. CDR3 length equals 10 residues. In nucleotides, the CDR3 is TGCAGTGCGTCGAACTATGGCTACACCTTC. Translating gives CSASNYGYTF.

In its sample, this clonotype was seen a few times. V is TRBV12-3 or TRBV12-4 and J is TRBJ2-7; D is uncertain. CDR3 length: 12 amino acids. Trimming took 6 bases from V and 5 from J, leaving 11 bases between them. DNA for the CDR3: TGTGCCAGCAGCCGCATCCGGGACGAGCAGTACTTC. Its protein is CASSRIRDEQYF.

This clonotype was counted many times. The V gene is TRBV15, the J gene TRBJ1-2; TRBD1 matches 9 bases. V was clipped by 4 bases and J by 4 bases; unmatched bases: 4. The CDR3 loop spans 14 amino acids. Germline assignment: CDR1 LNHNV and CDR2 YYDKDF (reference sequence). The CDR3 bases are TGTGCCACCAGCATTGGGGACAGGGTCTATGGCTACACCTTC. As protein: CATSIGDRVYGYTF.

This clonotype was observed at least ten times. The CDR3 sequence is CASSLAGGMNTEAFF. In DNA form, the CDR3 reads TGTGCCAGCAGCTTAGCGGGGGGTATGAACACTGAAGCTTTCTTT. The genes are TRBV7-2 and TRBJ1-1, with D maybe TRBD1 (5 bases). The CDR3 has 15 residues. Germline V gene lookup returns CDR1 SGHTA and CDR2 FQGNSA. Trimming removed 0 bases at V and 0 bases at J, with 8 bases between.

The rearrangement uses TRBV6-1 and TRBJ1-1; 9 bases line up with TRBD1. The germline gives CDR1 MNHNS, CDR2 SASEGT. Trimming removed 4 bases from V and 8 bases from J; junction bases left unmatched: 11. This CDR3 comprises 15 residues. CDR3 sequence: CASSGTGAGLGEAFF. CDR3 nucleotide sequence: TGTGCCAGCAGTGGGACAGGGGCCGGCCTGGGGGAAGCTTTCTTT.

This clonotype came up a few times. The chain carries TRBV12-3 or TRBV12-4 and TRBJ1-1; D is possibly TRBD1 (6 bases). The CDR3 totals 15 residues. V was trimmed by 0 bases and J by 3 bases, leaving 11 bases between them. The CDR3 DNA follows: TGTGCCAGCAGTTTAGCCAAACAGGGTGACACTGAAGCTTTCTTT. Its protein product is CASSLAKQGDTEAFF.

The V gene is TRBV20-1, the J gene TRBJ1-5, with D maybe TRBD1 (5 bases). Germline loops: CDR1 DFQATT, CDR2 SNEGSKA (reference sequence). The CDR3 has 13 amino acids. Trimming shortened V by 3 bases and J by 5 bases, and 11 bases separated the two germline ends. CDR3 residues: CSARPGPHQPQHF. CDR3 DNA: TGCAGTGCTAGGCCGGGGCCTCATCAGCCCCAGCATTTT.

On this clonotype: Just one base apart from a much larger clone, this may be a read error. The chain joins TRBV19 to TRBJ1-1; D call uncertain. The CDR3 totals 12 residues. Germline-derived CDR1 and CDR2 are LNHDA and SQIVND (reference sequence). V was pared by 5 bases and J by 9 bases, with 13 bases between. CDR3 sequence reads: CASSHQQLKAFF. The CDR3 nucleotides read TGTGCCAGTAGTCACCAGCAATTGAAAGCTTTCTTT.

Worth noting for this clonotype: Sequence at one end of the junction differs from germline and may be a read error. This rearrangement joins TRBV7-2 to TRBJ1-1; possible D gene TRBD1, 6 bases. CDR1 is SGHTA, CDR2 FQGNSA, per germline. This CDR3 contains 16 residues. The CDR3 coding sequence is TGTGCCAGCAGCCGCCGCTTGAGAGGGGGGGACACTGAAGCCTTCTTT. This encodes CASSRRLRGGDTEAFF.

The chain is built from TRBV19 and TRBJ1-1; D is unclear. CDR1 and CDR2 from the germline V gene are LNHDA and SQIVND (reference sequence). This CDR3 comprises 14 residues. Trimming took 6 bases from V and 6 from J, leaving 17 bases between them. Written as DNA, the CDR3 is TGTGCCAGTAGCTTACCCGTGGGTGGCGCTGAAGCTTTCTTT. Its translation: CASSLPVGGAEAFF.

The chain is built from TRBV14 and TRBJ2-7; 8 bases fit TRBD1. J gave up 5 bases and V 11 bases, and 14 bases lay outside the gene matches. Germline values: CDR1 SGHDN, CDR2 FVKESK. The CDR3 length is 14 residues. The CDR3, as DNA: TGTGCCTGGAGTGCGGGGACAGGTAGTCACGAGCAGTACTTC. Translation gives CAWSAGTGSHEQYF.

This chain links TRBV9 with TRBJ2-2, with D possibly TRBD1 on 7 matching bases. V was clipped by 0 bases and J by 7 bases, with 10 bases between them. Germline CDR1 and CDR2: SGDLS and YYNGEE. The CDR3 covers 14 residues. CDR3 loop: CASSVAGGHGELFF. Here the CDR3 DNA reads TGTGCCAGCAGCGTAGCAGGGGGGCACGGGGAGCTGTTTTTT.

This chain uses TRBV11-2 with TRBJ2-7, with 12 nucleotides matching TRBD1. CDR1 is SGHAT and CDR2 is FQNNGV in the germline V gene. V lost 0 bases to trimming and J lost 7 bases; unmatched junction nucleotides: 7. The CDR3 has 16 residues. CDR3 coding DNA: TGTGCCAGCAGCTTAGACCGGGGACAGGGGGCAGAAGAGCAGTACTTC. Residues: CASSLDRGQGAEEQYF.

The chain joins TRBV12-3 or TRBV12-4 to TRBJ1-5, with 7 positions matching TRBD1. Trimming at V came to 6 bases and at J to 13 bases, leaving 18 bases not matched to a gene. The CDR3 is 15 residues long. This CDR3 reads CASRPPGREARGQHF. The CDR3 DNA reads as TGTGCCAGCAGACCTCCAGGGAGGGAGGCCAGGGGGCAGCATTTT.

This clonotype has at least ten counts. V is TRBV2 and J is TRBJ1-1; TRBD1 is a possible D gene (6 bases). Trimming took off 4 bases at V and 3 bases at J, with 12 bases between the two ends. The CDR3 spans 14 residues. Per the germline V gene, CDR1 is SNHLY and CDR2 is FYNNEI. The CDR3 bases are TGTGCCAGCAGTGGGGGGACAACGGACACTGAAGCTTTCTTT. Residues: CASSGGTTDTEAFF. Filled out from reference TRBV2 and TRBJ1-1, the complete variable domain reads EPEVTQTPSHQVTQMGQEVILRCVPISNHLYFYWYRQILGQKVEFLVSFYNNEISEKSEIFDDQFSVERPDGSNFTLKIRSTKLEDSAMYFCASSGGTTDTEAFFGQGTRLTVV.

This clonotype came up a few times. The J gene is TRBJ1-1, the V gene TRBV6-5; D is undetermined. The CDR3 totals 13 residues. Deletions cut 2 bases from V and 5 bases from J, with 9 bases between. The V gene's germline CDR1 is MNHEY and CDR2 SVGAGI. The CDR3 sequence is CASSYATYTEAFF. CDR3 nucleotide sequence: TGTGCCAGCAGTTACGCGACTTATACTGAAGCTTTCTTT.

CDR3 in amino acids: CAISDRTPIHF. CDR3 DNA: TGTGCCATCAGTGATAGGACTCCCATCCACTTT. The chain joins TRBV10-3 to TRBJ1-6; D is undetermined. The germline V gene has CDR1 ENHRY and CDR2 SYGVKD. Deletions cut 3 bases from V and 17 bases from J, with 11 bases between. This CDR3 spans 11 amino acids.

The genes are TRBV7-9 and TRBJ1-1; 10 bases align to TRBD1. This CDR3 is built from 14 residues. CDR1 and CDR2 (germline): SEHNR, FQNEAQ (reference sequence). Trimming removed 5 bases from V and 11 bases from J; junction bases left unmatched: 11. The CDR3 here is CASSPRGTGEVAFF. The CDR3, as DNA: TGTGCCAGCAGCCCCCGGGGGACAGGGGAAGTGGCTTTCTTT.

As for this clonotype: A much larger clone lies one base from this, so it may be a read error. The rearrangement joins TRBV11-2 to TRBJ2-7; D is unclear. CDR3 length: 12 amino acids. The germline CDR1 and CDR2 sequences are SGHAT and FQNNGV. DNA for the CDR3: TGTGCCAGCAGCTTAATTCTCTACGGGCAGTACTTC. Its translation is CASSLILYGQYF.

The rearrangement joins TRBV25-1 to TRBJ1-2; 9 nucleotides line up with TRBD1. The V and J ends lost 5 bases and 4 bases, in that order; junction bases with no gene match: 5. From germline, CDR1 is MGHDK and CDR2 SYGVNS. The CDR3 has 14 residues. CDR3 DNA sequence: TGTGCCAGCAGTCCTTGGACAGGGGCCTATGGCTACACCTTC. It translates to CASSPWTGAYGYTF.

This chain links TRBV6-5 with TRBJ1-1; TRBD1 is a possible D gene (6 bases). V gave up 4 bases and J gave up 3 bases, with 15 bases separating them. The CDR3 consists of 15 residues. Germline CDR1 MNHEY, CDR2 SVGAGI. As DNA, the CDR3 is TGTGCCAGCAGTTCCGCGGGGGGGGGCGACACTGAAGCTTTCTTT. Encoded protein: CASSSAGGGDTEAFF.